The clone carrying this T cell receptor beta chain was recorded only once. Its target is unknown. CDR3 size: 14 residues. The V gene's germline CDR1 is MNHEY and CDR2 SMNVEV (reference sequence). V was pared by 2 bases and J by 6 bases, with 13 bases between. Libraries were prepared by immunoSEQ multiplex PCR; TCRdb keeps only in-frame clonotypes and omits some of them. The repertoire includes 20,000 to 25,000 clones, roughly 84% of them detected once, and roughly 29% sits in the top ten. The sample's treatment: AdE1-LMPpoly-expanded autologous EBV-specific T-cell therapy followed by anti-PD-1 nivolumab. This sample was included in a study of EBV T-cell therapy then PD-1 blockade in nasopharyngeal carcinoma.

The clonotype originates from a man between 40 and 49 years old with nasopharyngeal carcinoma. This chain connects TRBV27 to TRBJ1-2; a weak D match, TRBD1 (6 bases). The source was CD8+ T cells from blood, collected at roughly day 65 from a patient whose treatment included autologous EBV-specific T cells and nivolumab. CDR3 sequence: CASSLSTGMDGYTF. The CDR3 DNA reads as TGTGCCAGCAGTTTAAGTACAGGGATGGATGGCTACACCTTC.